These 17 T cell receptor beta chains share one sample of origin, sequenced in a study of vaccination and CD4 T cells after COVID-19. Their antigens are not known. Stated treatment: approximately nine-day PBMC culture with coronavirus spike peptide pools or control peptides (ViraFEST assay). Sequencing of cultured CD4+ T cell DNA used the Oncomine TCR Beta short-read assay. A single record per CDR3 protein comes from TCRdb applying MiXCR to the PCR reads. Of about 19,000 distinct CDR3 sequences in the sample, more than 40% were seen once. Sequenced sample: CD4+ T cells from blood, cultured in vitro. The source is a human donor who had recovered from COVID-19.

This clonotype appeared a single time. The chain has TRBV6-2 or TRBV6-3 and TRBJ2-3; D is perhaps TRBD1 (6 bases). Germline assignment: CDR1 MNHEY and CDR2 SVGEGT. V lost 8 bases to trimming and J lost 0 bases, with 9 bases between them. The CDR3 is 13 amino acids. The CDR3 DNA is TGTGCCAGCCGGGACACGAGCACAGATACGCAGTATTTT. It translates to CASRDTSTDTQYF.

This rearrangement joins TRBV30 to TRBJ1-2; 8 nucleotides align to TRBD1. Germline CDR1 and CDR2: GTSNPN and SVGIG (reference sequence). This CDR3 region has 12 residues. With 3 bases clipped from V and 7 bases from J, the junction kept 4 bases outside the gene matches. The CDR3 DNA reads as TGTGCCTGGAGGGGCAGGGGGCCTGGCTACACCTTC. This codes for CAWRGRGPGYTF.

This clonotype was seen more than once but under ten times. The chain carries TRBV6-5 and TRBJ1-1; D is undetermined. Germline V lookup: CDR1 MNHEY, CDR2 SVGAGI. The CDR3 runs to 14 residues. The V end lost 4 bases, the J end lost 4 bases, and 13 bases lay between the germline ends. CDR3 in amino acids: CASSWISDGTEAFF. DNA of the CDR3: TGTGCCAGCAGTTGGATTTCGGATGGCACTGAAGCTTTCTTT.

This clonotype showed up just a few times. The chain is built from TRBV27 and TRBJ2-6; 15 bases are a match to TRBD2. The germline gives CDR1 MNHEY, CDR2 SMNVEV (reference sequence). The CDR3 contains 17 residues. The ends lost 5 bases at V and 2 bases at J; junction bases unmatched: 1. CDR3 sequence reads: CASSRTSGRAGANVLTF. The CDR3 coding sequence is TGTGCCAGCAGTCGGACTAGCGGGAGGGCTGGGGCCAACGTCCTGACTTTC.

V and J are TRBV28 and TRBJ2-5; D not certain. Germline loops: CDR1 MDHEN, CDR2 SYDVKM. The CDR3 totals 12 residues. V was pared by 8 bases and J by 7 bases, with 14 bases between. The CDR3, as DNA: TGTGCCAGCCTGGGAATTGCCCGGACCCAGTACTTC. Translation gives CASLGIARTQYF.

A few counts support this clonotype. This chain joins TRBV5-4 and TRBJ1-2, with TRBD1 matching 9 bases. V dropped 6 bases and J dropped 5; count of bases not matched to a gene: 8. The V gene's germline CDR1 is SGHNT and CDR2 YYREEE (reference sequence). The CDR3 has 14 residues. The CDR3 spells CASTLGTGIYGYTF. Written as DNA, the CDR3 is TGTGCCAGCACCCTGGGGACAGGGATATATGGCTACACCTTC.

This clonotype was detected once. This sequence joins TRBV11-2 and TRBJ1-1; no firm D call. There are 17 residues in the CDR3. Germline V lookup: CDR1 SGHAT, CDR2 FQNNGV. Trimming left V 4 bases short and J 1 base short, with 19 bases between. The chain's CDR3 is CASSSPVGVHSNTEAFF. The CDR3 nucleotides read TGTGCCAGCAGCTCACCAGTTGGGGTACACTCGAACACTGAAGCTTTCTTT.

This chain connects TRBV27 to TRBJ1-2, with unresolved D. Trimming left V 3 bases short and J 1 base short, with 15 bases between. Germline CDR1 is MNHEY and CDR2 is SMNVEV (reference sequence). There are 16 residues in the CDR3. CDR3 amino acids: CASSFLLGRNNYGYTF. The CDR3 DNA reads as TGTGCCAGCAGTTTCCTCCTGGGGAGAAATAACTATGGCTACACCTTC.

The genes are TRBV7-2 and TRBJ1-1; D perhaps matches TRBD1 (5 bases). The germline V gene has CDR1 SGHTA and CDR2 FQGNSA. Trimming took off 3 bases at V and 10 bases at J, with 15 bases between the two ends. This CDR3 is built from 13 residues. CDR3 amino acids: CASSLGVRVGAFF. CDR3 sequence (DNA): TGTGCCAGCAGCTTGGGGGTAAGAGTAGGAGCTTTCTTT.

This clonotype was seen more than once but under ten times. V usage is TRBV20-1 and J usage is TRBJ1-1; a weak D match, TRBD1 (5 bases). Trimming stripped 2 bases from V and 1 base from J, with 11 bases between. Germline V gene lookup returns CDR1 DFQATT and CDR2 SNEGSKA (reference sequence). This CDR3 spans 14 amino acids. For the CDR3, the DNA is TGCAGTGCTAGATCGGGACGGGCGAACACTGAAGCTTTCTTT. Amino acid sequence: CSARSGRANTEAFF.

In this sample, this clonotype turned up a few times. The gene calls are TRBV10-3 and TRBJ1-3; tentatively, D is TRBD1 (5 bases). V shed 0 bases and J shed 0 bases, with 6 bases lying between them. The CDR3 sequence is 15 residues long. Germline V gene sequence: CDR1 ENHRY, CDR2 SYGVKD. The CDR3 here is CAISESGGSGNTIYF. The CDR3 DNA reads TGTGCCATCAGTGAGTCGGGGGGCTCTGGAAACACCATATATTTT.

This chain joins TRBV24-1 and TRBJ2-3; D is unresolved. Germline V gives CDR1 KGHDR, CDR2 SFDVKD. This CDR3 spans 14 amino acids. The ends were cut back, 4 bases at V and 0 bases at J, with 7 bases in the middle. This CDR3 reads CATSDPSSTDTQYF. The CDR3 coding sequence is TGTGCCACCAGTGACCCGTCTAGCACAGATACGCAGTATTTT.

This chain connects TRBV11-3 to TRBJ2-2, with D tentatively TRBD2 (5 bases). This CDR3 is 13 amino acids long. Germline CDR1 reads SGHNT; CDR2 reads YENEEA. Trimming removed 5 bases from V and 7 bases from J, with 11 bases in between. The CDR3 nucleotides are TGTGCCAGCAGCCCCCTTGGGAGCGGGGAGCTGTTTTTT. The encoded protein is CASSPLGSGELFF.

This chain uses TRBV19 with TRBJ2-6; D is possibly TRBD1 (5 bases). CDR1 is LNHDA and CDR2 is SQIVND in the germline V gene (reference sequence). V was clipped by 3 bases and J by 3 bases, with 12 bases between them. The CDR3 extends over 16 amino acids. DNA of the CDR3: TGTGCCAGTAGTATGCTTCTCCAGGGTGGGGCCAACGTCCTGACTTTC. Protein: CASSMLLQGGANVLTF.

Only a few counts were recorded for this clonotype. The chain links TRBV2 to TRBJ1-2; perhaps TRBD1 as D (6 bases). This CDR3 region has 15 residues. V lost 4 bases and J 4 bases, leaving 16 bases between the germline ends. Germline CDR1 reads SNHLY; CDR2 reads FYNNEI. The CDR3 nucleotides read TGTGCCAGCAGTGTAACAGGGACACTCGGCTATGGCTACACCTTC. Encoded protein: CASSVTGTLGYGYTF.

This rearrangement joins TRBV4-3 to TRBJ2-2, with no clear D. The CDR3 totals 16 residues. The germline V gene encodes CDR1 LGHNA and CDR2 YSLEER. V lost 0 bases to trimming and J lost 4 bases, with 12 bases between them. CDR3 nucleotides: TGCGCCAGCAGCCAAGATTTCAGCCGGGCCACCGGGGAGCTGTTTTTT. As protein: CASSQDFSRATGELFF.

This clonotype was picked up a small number of times. DNA of the CDR3: TGTGCCAGCAGACGGGCAGAAGGGGCGGCTTTCTTT. It codes for CASRRAEGAAFF. The chain carries TRBV27 and TRBJ1-1; possible D gene TRBD1, 5 bases. The CDR3 is made up of 12 amino acids. Trimming cost V 6 bases and J 11 bases, with 16 bases left between them. Germline loops: CDR1 MNHEY, CDR2 SMNVEV (reference sequence).